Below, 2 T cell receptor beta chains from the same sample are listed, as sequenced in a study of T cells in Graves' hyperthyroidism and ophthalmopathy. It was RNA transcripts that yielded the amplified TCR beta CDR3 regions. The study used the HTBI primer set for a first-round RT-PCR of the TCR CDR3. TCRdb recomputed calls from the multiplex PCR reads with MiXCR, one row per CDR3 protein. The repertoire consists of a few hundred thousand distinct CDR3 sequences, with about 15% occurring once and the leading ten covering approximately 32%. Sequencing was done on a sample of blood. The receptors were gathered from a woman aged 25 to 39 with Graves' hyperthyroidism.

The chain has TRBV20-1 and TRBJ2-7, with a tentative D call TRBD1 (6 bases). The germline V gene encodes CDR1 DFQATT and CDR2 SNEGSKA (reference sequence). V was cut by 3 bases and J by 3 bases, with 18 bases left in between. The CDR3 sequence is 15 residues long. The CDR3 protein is CSASGLGQLFYEQYF. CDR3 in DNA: TGCAGTGCTAGTGGTTTGGGACAACTCTTCTACGAGCAGTACTTC.

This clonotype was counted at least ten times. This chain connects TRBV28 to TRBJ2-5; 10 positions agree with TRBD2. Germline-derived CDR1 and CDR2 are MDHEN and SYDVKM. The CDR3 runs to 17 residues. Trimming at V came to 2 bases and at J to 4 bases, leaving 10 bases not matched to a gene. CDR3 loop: CASSLMSLAGERETQYF. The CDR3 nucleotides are TGTGCCAGCAGTTTAATGTCGCTAGCGGGAGAGAGAGAGACCCAGTACTTC. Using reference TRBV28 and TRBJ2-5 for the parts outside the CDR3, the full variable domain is DVKVTQSSRYLVKRTGEKVFLECVQDMDHENMFWYRQDPGLGLRLIYFSYDVKMKEKGDIPEGYSVSREKKERFSLILESASTNQTSMYLCASSLMSLAGERETQYFGPGTRLLVL.